This T cell receptor (beta chain) is from a study of blood T cell repertoires in COVID-19. Across the study: The samples span acute and convalescent COVID-19 from the United States, Italy and Spain.

TCRdb's table, derived via immunoSEQ multiplex PCR, lists solely in-frame clones and lacks some. The sample holds about 260,000 clones; around 84% are singletons and the top ten take about 1.6%. The CDR3 has 16 residues. CDR1 is MNHEY, CDR2 SVGAGI, per germline. The junction had 4 bases not matched to a gene; V was cut back by 2 bases and J by 3 bases. This TCR was recovered from a woman between 35 and 50 years old who had recovered from COVID-19. The sequenced material came from peripheral blood. The chain joins TRBV6-5 to TRBJ2-2; 9 nucleotides match TRBD2. The CDR3 protein is CASSYAGGVDTGELFF. DNA for the CDR3: TGTGCCAGCAGTTACGCGGGAGGGGTGGACACCGGGGAGCTGTTTTTT.